Sequencing of this T cell receptor (beta chain) was carried out in a study of T cells in Graves' hyperthyroidism and ophthalmopathy. From RNA transcripts, TCR beta CDR3 regions were amplified. The HTBI set primed first-round TCR CDR3 RT-PCR. TCRdb ran MiXCR on the multiplex PCR reads and lists one entry per CDR3 protein. The sample includes around 340,000 distinct CDR3 sequences, approximately 15% of them seen just once. This clonotype has only a few counts. V was clipped by 7 bases and J by 0 bases; unmatched bases: 3. There are 14 residues in the CDR3. Germline assignment: CDR1 MNHNS and CDR2 SASEGT.

This sequence originates from a woman in her thirties with Graves' hyperthyroidism. Sequenced material: blood. The chain has TRBV6-1 and TRBJ2-1, with 7 bases matching TRBD1. The CDR3 nucleotides read TGTGCCAGCATGACAGGGAGCTCCTACAATGAGCAGTTCTTC. Translation: CASMTGSSYNEQFF.